This T cell receptor (beta chain) was identified during a study of T-cell reconstitution after alpha-beta-depleted transplantation in children. The TCRbeta library was prepared with unique molecular identifiers. TCRdb re-analysed the PCR reads in MiXCR, keeping a single row per CDR3 protein. The sample carries 120,000 or so distinct CDR3 sequences, about 9.3% recorded once. A note on this clonotype: The junction departs from germline at one end; a sequencing error may be responsible.

This material consisted of PBMCs from the stem cell graft donor, taken from the stem cell graft. The receptor comes from a human donor who donated a stem cell graft to a child with acute lymphoblastic leukemia.

DNA of the CDR3: TGCTGTGCTAGAGATCTAGGGGGGGTCAATCAGCCCCAGCATTTT. Protein: CCARDLGGVNQPQHF. The chain is built from TRBV20-1 and TRBJ1-5; D possibly corresponds to TRBD1 (6 bases). This CDR3 is 15 amino acids long. Germline CDR1 is DFQATT and CDR2 is SNEGSKA (reference sequence).